Below, one TCR beta chain is given with its context. Its specificity is not known. Busulfan-fludarabine conditioning, marrow transplant, and cyclophosphamide on days +3 and +4 were administered. Assay used: immunoSEQ multiplex PCR; TCRdb lists only in-frame clones, some missing. The sample consists of 23,000 or so clones, around 85% of them appearing once. The data were obtained in a study of T cells after posttransplantation cyclophosphamide. Study results and limitations: Blood and skin or GI T cell repertoires showed limited TRB overlap. Recipient CMV seropositivity and CMV reactivation strongly tracked TRB clonality. Donor CD8+ memory clones often dominated recipient blood repertoires at later times.

The receptor's source is a female patient between 30 and 40 years old who received an allogeneic stem cell transplant from an unrelated donor, was CMV-positive, and had no GVHD. Certain T cells may be donor cells from the graft. The sample in question was PBMCs, obtained after allogeneic stem cell transplant with posttransplant cyclophosphamide.

DNA of the CDR3: TGTGCCAGCAGCTTAGCGGGGACAGACTACGAGCAGTACTTC. Protein: CASSLAGTDYEQYF. The chain uses TRBV7-9 and TRBJ2-7; TRBD1 agrees at 7 bases. Losses at the gene ends were 0 bases for V and 3 bases for J; bases not matched to a gene: 2. The length of the CDR3 is 14 residues. Germline CDR1 and CDR2: SEHNR and FQNEAQ (reference sequence).